The rows below give T cell receptor beta chains drawn from one sample of a study of T cells in Graves' hyperthyroidism and ophthalmopathy. MiXCR, applied by TCRdb to the multiplex PCR reads, yields one record per CDR3 protein. The sample consists of 300,000 to 450,000 distinct CDR3 sequences, approximately 12% of them appearing once. Sequencing input: blood. These receptors originate from a man aged 25-45 years with Graves' hyperthyroidism that later progressed to Graves' ophthalmopathy. Each CDR3 is given with its conserved first and last residue. The order of the fields is D gene, J gene, clone size, V gene, CDR3 DNA, CDR3 protein. The D gene is left open where the match is weak. Clone size is given for some rows only: seen once, a few or many times, or a class if the clone is expanded.

-	TRBJ2-3	few	TRBV7-9	TGTGCCAGCAGCTTAGTAGGGATTCTAGTAGATACGCAGTATTTT	CASSLVGILVDTQYF
-	TRBJ2-3	many	TRBV20-1	TGCAGTGCTAGAGATCAGGCGGGGAGCACAGATACGCAGTATTTT	CSARDQAGSTDTQYF
TRBD2	TRBJ2-1	-	TRBV18	TGTGCCAGCTCACCGCTTAGCGGGGGGTACAATGAGCAGTTCTTC	CASSPLSGGYNEQFF
TRBD1	TRBJ1-1	-	TRBV29-1	TGCAGCGCTGTAAGGACAGGGGGGTCGAAAGCTTTCTTT	CSAVRTGGSKAFF
-	TRBJ2-1	few	TRBV28	TGTGCCAGCAGTTTATCCCCGGGACCCTACAATGAGCAGTTCTTC	CASSLSPGPYNEQFF
TRBD2	TRBJ2-3	many	TRBV7-9	TGTGCCAGCAGCCTGAGACCAGCGGGGGGACTCACAGATACGCAGTATTTT	CASSLRPAGGLTDTQYF
TRBD2	TRBJ2-3	few	TRBV6-1	TGTGCCAGCAGTTCGGATTATAGCGGGGGCTCGGGGGATACGCAGTATTTT	CASSSDYSGGSGDTQYF
TRBD1	TRBJ2-5	many	TRBV11-3	TGTGCCAGCAGCTCCAGACAGGGGGCAGAGACCCAGTACTTC	CASSSRQGAETQYF
TRBD2	TRBJ2-5	many	TRBV10-1	TGCGCCAGCAGTGAGTCGAAAGCTAGCGGGGACCAAGAGACCCAGTACTTC	CASSESKASGDQETQYF
-	TRBJ1-4	few	TRBV6-1	TGTGCCAGCAGTCCGGACAGTCATAATGAAAAACTGTTTTTT	CASSPDSHNEKLFF
TRBD1	TRBJ1-1	-	TRBV7-9	TGTGCCAGCAGCTTAGCGAGTGCAGGGGGCGGCCTTTCGAACACTGAAGCTTTCTTT	CASSLASAGGGLSNTEAFF
-	TRBJ1-5	few	TRBV18	TGTGCCAGCTCACCGATAAAAACAGGGACTTCCCAGCCCCAGCATTTT	CASSPIKTGTSQPQHF
-	TRBJ2-3	many	TRBV12-5	TGTGCTAGTGGTTTGGACAAATGGGGTAGTTCAGATACGCAGTATTTT	CASGLDKWGSSDTQYF
-	TRBJ1-1	few	TRBV13	TGTGCCAGCAGCTTGTTGGGGGAGCGGGCTTTCTTT	CASSLLGERAFF
TRBD2	TRBJ2-3	-	TRBV12-3/TRBV12-4	TGTGCCAGCAGTACCGGGACTAGCGCCGTAGATACGCAGTATTTT	CASSTGTSAVDTQYF
TRBD2	TRBJ2-7	many	TRBV27	TGTGCCAGCAGTCCCCTAGCGGCCTCCTACGAGCAGTACTTC	CASSPLAASYEQYF
TRBD1	TRBJ2-2	many	TRBV24-1	TGTGCCACCAGTGACCCGGGACAGGGCAACACCGGGGAGCTGTTTTTT	CATSDPGQGNTGELFF
-	TRBJ2-5	few	TRBV9	TGTGCCAGCAGCTCGGGGGCGATGGAGACCCAGTACTTC	CASSSGAMETQYF
TRBD2	TRBJ2-3	few	TRBV3-1	TGTGCCAGCAGCCTAGCGGGGTCGAGGACAGATACGCAGTATTTT	CASSLAGSRTDTQYF
-	TRBJ1-2	-	TRBV20-1	TGCAGTGCTAGGGGGGGGGGGGGAAAAACTAACTATGGCTACACCTTC	CSARGGGGKTNYGYTF
-	TRBJ1-4	many	TRBV7-9	TGTGCCAGCAGCTTGCGAGGGGATTCAACTAATGAAAAACTGTTTTTT	CASSLRGDSTNEKLFF
TRBD1	TRBJ1-4	many	TRBV6-6	TGTGCCAGCAGTTACCCTCCATATACAGGGGTTGGCGAAAAACTGTTTTTT	CASSYPPYTGVGEKLFF
TRBD1	TRBJ1-2	many	TRBV28	TGTGCCAGCAGTCCCGGGACAGGGGGCACCTATGGCTACACCTTC	CASSPGTGGTYGYTF
-	TRBJ1-1	-	TRBV29-1	TGCAGCGTTAAGGGCCAGAACACTGAAGCTTTCTTT	CSVKGQNTEAFF